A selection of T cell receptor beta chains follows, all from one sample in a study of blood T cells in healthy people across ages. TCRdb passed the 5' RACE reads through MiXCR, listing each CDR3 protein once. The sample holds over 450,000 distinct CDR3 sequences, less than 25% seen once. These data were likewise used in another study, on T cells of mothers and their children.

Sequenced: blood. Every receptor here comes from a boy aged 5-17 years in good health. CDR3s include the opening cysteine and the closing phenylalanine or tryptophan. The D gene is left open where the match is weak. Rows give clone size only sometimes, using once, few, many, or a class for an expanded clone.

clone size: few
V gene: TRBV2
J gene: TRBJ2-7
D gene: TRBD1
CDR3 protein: CASSEGRGHYEQYF
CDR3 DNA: TGTGCCAGCAGTGAGGGCAGGGGGCACTACGAGCAGTACTTC

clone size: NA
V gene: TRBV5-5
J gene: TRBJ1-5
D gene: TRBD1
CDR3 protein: CASSPDRAYSNQPQHF
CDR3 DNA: TGTGCCAGCAGCCCGGACAGGGCTTATAGCAATCAGCCCCAGCATTTT

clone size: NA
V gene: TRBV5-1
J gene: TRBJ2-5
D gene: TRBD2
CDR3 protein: CASSFGELARIQETQYF
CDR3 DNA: TGCGCCAGCAGCTTTGGAGAACTAGCGAGAATACAAGAGACCCAGTACTTC

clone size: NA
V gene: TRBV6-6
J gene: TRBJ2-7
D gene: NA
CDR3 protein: CASRTGSLSYEQYF
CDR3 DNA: TGTGCCAGCAGGACCGGGAGTCTCTCCTACGAGCAGTACTTC

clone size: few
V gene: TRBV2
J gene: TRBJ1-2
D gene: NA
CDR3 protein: CASSTVRDPPGYTF
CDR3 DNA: TGTGCCAGCAGTACAGTCAGGGACCCGCCTGGCTACACCTTC

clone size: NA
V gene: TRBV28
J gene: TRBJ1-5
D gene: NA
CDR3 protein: CASSLGGKQPQHF
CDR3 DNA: TGTGCCAGCAGTCTGGGGGGGAAACAGCCCCAGCATTTT

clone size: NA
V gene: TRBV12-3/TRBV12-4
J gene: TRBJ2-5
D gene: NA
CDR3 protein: CASSLYFGSETQYF
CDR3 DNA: TGTGCCAGCAGTTTATATTTTGGGTCAGAGACCCAGTACTTC

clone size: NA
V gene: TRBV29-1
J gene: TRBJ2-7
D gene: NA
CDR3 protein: CSVLTIEGAEQYF
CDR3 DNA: TGCAGCGTCTTGACAATCGAGGGCGCCGAGCAGTACTTC

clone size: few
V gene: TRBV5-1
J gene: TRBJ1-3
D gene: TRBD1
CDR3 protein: CASSLTGGFSGNTIYF
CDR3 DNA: TGCGCCAGCAGCTTGACAGGGGGGTTTTCTGGAAACACCATATATTTT

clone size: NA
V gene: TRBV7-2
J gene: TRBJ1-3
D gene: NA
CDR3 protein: CASSLAASGGNTIYF
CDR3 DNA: TGTGCCAGCAGCTTAGCGGCCTCGGGGGGAAACACCATATATTTT

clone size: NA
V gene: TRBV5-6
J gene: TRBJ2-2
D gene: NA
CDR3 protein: CASHLEGANTGELFF
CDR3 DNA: TGTGCCAGCCACTTAGAGGGAGCGAACACCGGGGAGCTGTTTTTT

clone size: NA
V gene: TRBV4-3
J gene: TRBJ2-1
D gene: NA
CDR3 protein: CASSQDVRAYEQFF
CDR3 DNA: TGCGCCAGCAGCCAAGATGTCAGGGCCTATGAGCAGTTCTTC

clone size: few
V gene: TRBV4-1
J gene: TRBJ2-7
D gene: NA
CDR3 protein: CASSQGAGATYEQYF
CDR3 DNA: TGCGCCAGCAGCCAAGGGGCGGGGGCCACCTACGAGCAGTACTTC

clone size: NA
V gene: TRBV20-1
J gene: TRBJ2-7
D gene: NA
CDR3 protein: CSARSFYEQYF
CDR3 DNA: TGCAGTGCTAGATCCTTCTACGAGCAGTACTTC

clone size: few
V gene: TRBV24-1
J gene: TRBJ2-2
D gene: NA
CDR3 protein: CATSAVRELFF
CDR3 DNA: TGTGCCACCAGCGCTGTTCGGGAGCTGTTTTTT

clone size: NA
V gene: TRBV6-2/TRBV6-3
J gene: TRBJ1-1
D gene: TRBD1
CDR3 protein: CASSQTGFRLNTEAFF
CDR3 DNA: TGTGCCAGCAGCCAGACAGGGTTTCGGTTGAACACTGAAGCTTTCTTT